In its sample, the clone carrying this T cell receptor (beta chain) was seen once. The antigen is not known. This specimen belongs to a study of T cell responses to AZD1222 COVID-19 vaccine. Whole-study results and caveats: Rises in breadth and depth of Spike-specific TCRs came after two AZD1222 doses. Seropositivity was recorded at baseline in only a handful of AZD1222 recipients. The donor cohort was predominantly white British with a female majority, and clonal diversity may have been underestimated.

Repertoires were generated with immunoSEQ multiplex PCR, while TCRdb's copy carries only in-frame clones and drops some. Found here are about 150,000 clones, roughly 88% of them singletons; the top ten hold more than 1.5%. The J segment lost 0 bases and the V segment lost 4 bases, leaving 9 bases of the junction unmatched. CDR3 length equals 17 residues. Germline-derived CDR1 and CDR2 are MGHRA and YSYEKL. Second-dose intervals near 4 or 12 weeks were combined. Sequencing was performed on peripheral blood, taken 28 days after the second AZD1222 dose. The sequence derives from an adult who received the AZD1222 COVID-19 vaccine. V usage is TRBV4-1 and J usage is TRBJ1-3, with TRBD1 identical over 7 bases. Written as DNA, the CDR3 is TGCGCCAGCAGCCCCGGGCTGCGGACAGGCTCTGGAAACACCATATATTTT. Translation gives CASSPGLRTGSGNTIYF.